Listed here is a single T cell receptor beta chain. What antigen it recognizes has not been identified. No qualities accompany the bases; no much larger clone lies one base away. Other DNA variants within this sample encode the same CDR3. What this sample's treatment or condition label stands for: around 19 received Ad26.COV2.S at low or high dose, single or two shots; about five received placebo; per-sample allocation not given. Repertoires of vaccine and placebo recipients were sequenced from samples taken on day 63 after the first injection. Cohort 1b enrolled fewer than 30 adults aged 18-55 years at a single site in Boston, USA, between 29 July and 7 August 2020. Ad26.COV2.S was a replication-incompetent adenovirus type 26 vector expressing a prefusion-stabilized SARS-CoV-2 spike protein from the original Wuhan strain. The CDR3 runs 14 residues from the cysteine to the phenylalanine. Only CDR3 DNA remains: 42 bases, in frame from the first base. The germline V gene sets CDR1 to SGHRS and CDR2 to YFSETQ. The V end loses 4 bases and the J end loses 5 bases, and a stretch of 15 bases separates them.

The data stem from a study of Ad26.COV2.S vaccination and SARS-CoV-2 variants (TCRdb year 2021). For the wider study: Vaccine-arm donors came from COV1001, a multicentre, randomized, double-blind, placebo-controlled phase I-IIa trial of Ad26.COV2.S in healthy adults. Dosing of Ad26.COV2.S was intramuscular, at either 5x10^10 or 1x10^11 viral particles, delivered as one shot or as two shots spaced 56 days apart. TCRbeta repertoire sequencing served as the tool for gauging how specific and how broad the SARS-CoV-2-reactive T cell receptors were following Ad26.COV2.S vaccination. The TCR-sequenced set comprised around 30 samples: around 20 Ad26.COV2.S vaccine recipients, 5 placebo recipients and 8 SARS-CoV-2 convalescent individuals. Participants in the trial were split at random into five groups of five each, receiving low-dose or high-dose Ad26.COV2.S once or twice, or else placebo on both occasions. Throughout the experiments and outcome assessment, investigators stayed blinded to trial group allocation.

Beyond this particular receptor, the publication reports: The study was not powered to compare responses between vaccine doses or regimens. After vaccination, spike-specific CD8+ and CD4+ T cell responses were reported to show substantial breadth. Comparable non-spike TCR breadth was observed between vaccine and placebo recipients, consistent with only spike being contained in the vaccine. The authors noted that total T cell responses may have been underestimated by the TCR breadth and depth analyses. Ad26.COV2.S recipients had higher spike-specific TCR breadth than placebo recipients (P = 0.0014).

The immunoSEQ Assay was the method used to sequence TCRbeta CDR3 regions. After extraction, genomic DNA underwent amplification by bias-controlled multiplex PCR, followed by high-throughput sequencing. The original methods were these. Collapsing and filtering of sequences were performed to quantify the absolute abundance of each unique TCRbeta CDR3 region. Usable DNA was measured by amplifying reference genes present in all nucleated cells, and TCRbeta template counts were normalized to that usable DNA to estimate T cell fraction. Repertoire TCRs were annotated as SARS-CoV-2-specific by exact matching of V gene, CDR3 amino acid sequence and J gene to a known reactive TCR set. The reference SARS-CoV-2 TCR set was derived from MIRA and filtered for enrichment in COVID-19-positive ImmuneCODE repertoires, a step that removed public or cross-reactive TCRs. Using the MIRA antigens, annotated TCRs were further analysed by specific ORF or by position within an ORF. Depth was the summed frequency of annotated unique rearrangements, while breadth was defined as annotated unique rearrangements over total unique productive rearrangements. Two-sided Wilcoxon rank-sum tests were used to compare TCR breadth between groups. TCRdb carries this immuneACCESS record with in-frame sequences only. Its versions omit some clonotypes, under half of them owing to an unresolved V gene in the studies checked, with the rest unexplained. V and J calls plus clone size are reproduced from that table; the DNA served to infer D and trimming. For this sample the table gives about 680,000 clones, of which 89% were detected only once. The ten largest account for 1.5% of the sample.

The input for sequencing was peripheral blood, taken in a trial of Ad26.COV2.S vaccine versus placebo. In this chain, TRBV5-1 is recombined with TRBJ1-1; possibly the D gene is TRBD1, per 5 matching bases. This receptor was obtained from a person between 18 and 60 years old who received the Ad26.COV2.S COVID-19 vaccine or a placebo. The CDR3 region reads CASSPGTQGTEAFF. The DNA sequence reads TGCGCCAGCAGCCCCGGGACCCAGGGAACTGAAGCTTTCTTT.